The clone carrying this TCR beta chain was detected ten times or more. Its antigen remains unidentified. Patients aged 18 to 65 had newly diagnosed hyperthyroidism that had lasted under 2 months. It was uncontrolled infection, other autoimmune disease, pregnancy or lactation that excluded patients. About 9.4 ml fresh peripheral blood yielded the PBMCs. Researchers amplified the TCR beta CDR3 regions from RNA transcripts. HTBI primers were employed in a first-round RT-PCR of the TCR CDR3. TCRdb independently ran MiXCR on the multiplex PCR reads; one entry per CDR3 protein. Here the sample spans around 720,000 distinct CDR3 sequences, about 35% being singletons. The CDR3 sequence is 13 residues long. Germline lookup yields CDR1 SGDLS and CDR2 YYNGEE. V gave up 2 bases and J gave up 5 bases, with 8 bases separating them. This sample was taken from a study of T cells in Graves' hyperthyroidism and ophthalmopathy. Findings of the study overall: In the blood, most expanded thyroid clonotypes above 0.001 appeared as well.

Input material: blood. The rearrangement links TRBV9 to TRBJ1-5; D call uncertain. This clonotype originated in a woman between 40 and 55 years old with Graves' hyperthyroidism. The CDR3 region is CASSVRWDQPQHF. The CDR3 bases are TGTGCCAGCAGCGTCCGGTGGGATCAGCCCCAGCATTTT.